This is a list of T cell receptor beta chains from one sample in a study of monozygotic twins with inflammatory bowel disease. TCRdb reprocessed the 5' RACE reads; each CDR3 protein has one entry and no DNA is given. This sample contains about 160,000 distinct CDR3 sequences. Sequenced sample: blood. The origin of the receptors is a human donor with ulcerative colitis or Crohn's disease, or a healthy co-twin of an affected twin (not recorded which). Both conserved end residues are part of each CDR3.

CASSLALSLEQYF	13	TRBJ2-7	TRBV7-9
CAGNFGGHGETQYF	14	TRBJ2-5	TRBV7-9
CASSRLRSSYEQYF	14	TRBJ2-7	TRBV7-2
CASSFRLAGPGANEQFF	17	TRBJ2-1	TRBV5-1
CATSPAGQVYEQFF	14	TRBJ2-1	TRBV15
CASSLGGPGTGGNEQFF	17	TRBJ2-1	TRBV7-6
CASSFTRDNEKLFF	14	TRBJ1-4	TRBV5-6
CASRQTGRETQYF	13	TRBJ2-5	TRBV6-1
CATSDSGGAHYGYTF	15	TRBJ1-2	TRBV24-1
CASSRQGVISPLHF	14	TRBJ1-6	TRBV28
CASSQEWSGRLWPQHF	16	TRBJ1-5	TRBV4-3
CASSFGGLDLKNIQYF	16	TRBJ2-4	TRBV5-4
CATSKTPLRSSTDTQYF	17	TRBJ2-3	TRBV15
CASSFSQGGERGTEAFF	17	TRBJ1-1	TRBV28
CASSIARETYEQYF	14	TRBJ2-7	TRBV19
CASALWQNQETQYF	14	TRBJ2-5	TRBV5-1
CSATLGLAGDEQYF	14	TRBJ2-7	TRBV20-1
CASSWTGGDSPLHF	14	TRBJ1-6	TRBV27
CASSFSGLNYEQYF	14	TRBJ2-7	TRBV7-9
CSGTWRARRGDTQYF	15	TRBJ2-3	TRBV20-1
CASSRSGGTQYF	12	TRBJ2-3	TRBV7-9
CAISGTRASGANVLTF	16	TRBJ2-6	TRBV10-3
CASSGRLAGAETQYF	15	TRBJ2-5	TRBV5-6
CASRAALEAFF	11	TRBJ1-1	TRBV25-1
CAWRAGTNNYGYTF	14	TRBJ1-2	TRBV30
CASSLKEGEQYF	12	TRBJ2-7	TRBV28
CASSSVSGNQPQHF	14	TRBJ1-5	TRBV7-2
CASTRDSGWDEQYF	14	TRBJ2-7	TRBV6-2/TRBV6-3
CASSLTHGTGEQFF	14	TRBJ2-1	TRBV7-2
CSASPPGPTPFF	12	TRBJ2-1	TRBV20-1
CASSSTRLAGGYTDTQYF	18	TRBJ2-3	TRBV11-1
CASSLGLAGYNEQFF	15	TRBJ2-1	TRBV7-8
CSARDLTSGQQETQYF	16	TRBJ2-5	TRBV20-1
CASSLDLYNEQFF	13	TRBJ2-1	TRBV7-2
CASSPQVMSSTDTQYF	16	TRBJ2-3	TRBV18
CASSQELAGGPVSGELFF	18	TRBJ2-2	TRBV4-3
CATSRATPRQGVYEQYF	17	TRBJ2-7	TRBV15
CASQGRTNTGELFF	14	TRBJ2-2	TRBV7-9
CATSRDRAAETQYF	14	TRBJ2-5	TRBV15
CASRLAGGRNEQFF	14	TRBJ2-1	TRBV5-6
CASSLEGGPREAPLHF	16	TRBJ1-6	TRBV5-1
CASSVHRARGGTEAFF	16	TRBJ1-1	TRBV6-1
CSAREQSIGAYEQYF	15	TRBJ2-7	TRBV20-1
CAISPDREEGETQYF	15	TRBJ2-5	TRBV10-3
CASSLSSGSYRDTQYF	16	TRBJ2-3	TRBV5-1
CASSSRTGVWTEAFF	15	TRBJ1-1	TRBV7-2
CASREQGEGVNEKLFF	16	TRBJ1-4	TRBV12-3/TRBV12-4
CASGTVMETQYF	12	TRBJ2-5	TRBV28
CASSLAERAFF	11	TRBJ1-1	TRBV11-3
CASSYVGRRETQYF	14	TRBJ2-5	TRBV6-5
CASSLGGRLNTEAFF	15	TRBJ1-1	TRBV5-5
CASSQAPGLLVNTEAFF	17	TRBJ1-1	TRBV4-1
CASSQDSQGNRYGYTF	16	TRBJ1-2	TRBV4-2
CASSFSSYEQYF	12	TRBJ2-7	TRBV5-1
CASSLGPGGNTIYF	14	TRBJ1-3	TRBV12-3/TRBV12-4
CAISAPTGEAFF	12	TRBJ1-1	TRBV10-3
CASSQDSRTEFNTGELFF	18	TRBJ2-2	TRBV4-3
CASSLARTPNTEAFF	15	TRBJ1-1	TRBV5-1